The text below deals with one T cell receptor beta chain. Its antigen is unidentified. TCRdb keeps only in-frame clones here, not all; method: immunoSEQ multiplex PCR. The sample holds 200,000 to 250,000 clones; 83% are singletons and the top ten take roughly 6%. These data belong to a study of cytomegalovirus exposure and HLA in healthy donors. Turning to the study itself: In a later analysis, it was reported that the approximately 120 validation repertoires had been produced on the same platform as the roughly 650 repertoires belonging to the first cohort.

Germline V CDR1 and CDR2: LNHDA, SQIVND (reference sequence). The germline V and J ends were trimmed by 6 bases and 6 bases, with 15 bases remaining between them. This CDR3 region has 14 residues. General study findings and limits: A subsequent analysis found that TCR clusters from the first cohort also tended to co-occur in the 90 to 150 validation repertoires, with 90% to 95% of cluster scores above 0.

The TCR originated in a woman aged 18-30 years in good health and CMV-seronegative. The specimen sequenced was PBMCs. The gene calls are TRBV19 and TRBJ1-5; the D gene is possibly TRBD1 (5 bases). The DNA of the CDR3 is TGTGCCAGTAGCTTCGGGGGGTCGGGTCAGCCCCAGCATTTT. It is translated as CASSFGGSGQPQHF.